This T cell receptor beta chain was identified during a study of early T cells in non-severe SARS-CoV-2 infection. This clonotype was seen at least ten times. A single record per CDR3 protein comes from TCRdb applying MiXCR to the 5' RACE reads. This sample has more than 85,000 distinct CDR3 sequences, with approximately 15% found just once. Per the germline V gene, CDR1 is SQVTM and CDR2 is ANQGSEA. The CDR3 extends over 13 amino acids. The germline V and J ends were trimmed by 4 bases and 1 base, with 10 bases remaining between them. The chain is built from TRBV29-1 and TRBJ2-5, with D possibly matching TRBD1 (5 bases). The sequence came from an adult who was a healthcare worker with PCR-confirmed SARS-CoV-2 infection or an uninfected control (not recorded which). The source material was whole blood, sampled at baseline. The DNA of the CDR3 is TGCAGCGTTGGATTACAGGCCCAAGAGACCCAGTACTTC. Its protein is CSVGLQAQETQYF.